This TCR beta chain was sequenced in a study of blood T cell repertoires in COVID-19. Trimming took off 3 bases at V and 5 bases at J, with 14 bases between the two ends. The CDR3 consists of 14 residues. Germline V gene data show CDR1 as SGHRS and CDR2 as YFSETQ. The authors' processing: The assay estimated nucleated cells by amplifying reference gene primers. Using immunoSEQ multiplex PCR, the repertoire was profiled, and TCRdb retains in-frame clones only, with some absent. The V and J calls and the clone size are those of that table, but D and trimming were determined from the DNA. The sample holds some 200,000 clones, about 88% seen once.

Material for sequencing was peripheral blood. The V gene is TRBV5-1, the J gene TRBJ2-5; D possibly corresponds to TRBD2 (7 bases). The receptor was derived from a young man with active or convalescent COVID-19. The DNA for the CDR3 is TGCGCCAGCAGCTCATCGGGGGGCAGGGAGACCCAGTACTTC. Its translation: CASSSSGGRETQYF.